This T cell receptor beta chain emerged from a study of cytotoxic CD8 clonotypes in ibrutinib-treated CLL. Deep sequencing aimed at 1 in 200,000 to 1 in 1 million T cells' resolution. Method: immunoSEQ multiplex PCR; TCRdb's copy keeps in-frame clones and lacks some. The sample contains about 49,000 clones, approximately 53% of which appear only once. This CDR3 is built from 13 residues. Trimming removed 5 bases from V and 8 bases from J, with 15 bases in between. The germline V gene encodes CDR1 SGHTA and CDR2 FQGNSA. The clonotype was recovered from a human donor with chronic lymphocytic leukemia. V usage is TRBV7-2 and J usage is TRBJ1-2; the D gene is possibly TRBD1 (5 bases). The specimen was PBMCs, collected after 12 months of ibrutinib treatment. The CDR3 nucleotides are TGTGCCAGCAGCCGGGGACGGCTTGGAGGCTACACCTTC. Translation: CASSRGRLGGYTF.